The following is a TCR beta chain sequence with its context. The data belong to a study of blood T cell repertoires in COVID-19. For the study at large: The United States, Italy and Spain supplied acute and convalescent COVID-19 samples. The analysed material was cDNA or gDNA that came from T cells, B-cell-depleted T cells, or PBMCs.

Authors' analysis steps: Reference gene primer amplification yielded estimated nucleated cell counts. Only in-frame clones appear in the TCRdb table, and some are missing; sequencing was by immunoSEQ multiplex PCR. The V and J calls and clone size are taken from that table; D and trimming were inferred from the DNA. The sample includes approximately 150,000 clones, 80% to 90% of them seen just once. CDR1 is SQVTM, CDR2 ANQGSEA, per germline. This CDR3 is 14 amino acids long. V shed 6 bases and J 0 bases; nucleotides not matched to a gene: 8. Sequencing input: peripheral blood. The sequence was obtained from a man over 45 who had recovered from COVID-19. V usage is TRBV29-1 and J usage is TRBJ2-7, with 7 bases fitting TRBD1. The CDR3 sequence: CSVRLQGSSYEQYF. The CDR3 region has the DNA TGCAGCGTCCGACTACAGGGGAGCTCCTACGAGCAGTACTTC.